The 32 T cell receptor beta chains below come from one sample, sequenced in a study of T cells after yellow fever vaccination. In TCRdb, the 5' RACE reads were re-called with MiXCR into one record per CDR3 protein. The sample gives 140,000 to 150,000 distinct CDR3 sequences, less than 8.5% of which show up once; under 0.8% is in the top ten. This specimen consisted of CD4+ T cells sorted from PBMCs, obtained 10 days after the yellow fever booster vaccination. These receptors all stem from a man in his thirties or forties who received the YFV17D yellow fever vaccine.

This clonotype was detected only a few times. The V gene is TRBV5-4, the J gene TRBJ2-3; D may correspond to TRBD1 or TRBD2 (5 bases each). The CDR3 sequence is 13 residues long. Germline loops: CDR1 SGHNT, CDR2 YYREEE (reference sequence). Trimming pared 7 bases from V and 0 bases from J, leaving 9 bases between. As DNA, the CDR3 is TGTGCCAGCGGGGACGCTAGCACAGATACGCAGTATTTT. Protein sequence: CASGDASTDTQYF.

This clonotype was counted at least ten times. As DNA, the CDR3 is TGTGCCAGCAGCCCTCCCCCCGGGAATGAAAAACTGTTTTTT. Protein sequence: CASSPPPGNEKLFF. This chain uses TRBV7-9 with TRBJ1-4; D remains unclear. Trimming left V 5 bases short and J 5 bases short, with 12 bases between. This CDR3 is built from 14 residues. The germline V gene has CDR1 SEHNR and CDR2 FQNEAQ (reference sequence).

The V call is TRBV4-3, the J call TRBJ2-1; D is uncertain. The CDR3 has 15 residues. Germline CDR1 and CDR2: LGHNA and YSLEER. Trimming cost V 1 base and J 0 bases, with 7 bases left between them. CDR3 residues: CASSQGRTSYNEQFF. The CDR3 nucleotides read TGCGCCAGCAGCCAAGGAAGGACCTCCTACAATGAGCAGTTCTTC.

The chain couples TRBV7-9 to TRBJ2-4; a possible D gene is TRBD1 (6 bases). CDR1 SEHNR and CDR2 FQNEAQ come from the germline V gene (reference sequence). V lost 4 bases and J lost 12, with 13 bases in between. The CDR3 consists of 12 residues. In DNA form, the CDR3 reads TGTGCCAGCAGCTCCCCCACAGGGACTCAGTACTTC. Translated, it gives CASSSPTGTQYF. The variable domain in full, with the rest retrieved from reference TRBV7-9 and TRBJ2-4, is DTGVSQNPRHKITKRGQNVTFRCDPISEHNRLYWYRQTLGQGPEFLTYFQNEAQLEKSRLLSDRFSAERPKGSFSTLEIQRTEQGDSAMYLCASSSPTGTQYFGAGTRLSVL.

This clonotype was recorded at least ten times. This rearrangement joins TRBV20-1 to TRBJ2-2; maybe TRBD1 (6 bases). CDR3 length equals 13 residues. Germline lookup yields CDR1 DFQATT and CDR2 SNEGSKA (reference sequence). The CDR3 protein is CSARTANTGELFF. The CDR3 DNA sequence: TGCAGCGCACGGACAGCGAACACCGGGGAGCTGTTTTTT.

V and J are TRBV7-2 and TRBJ2-6; D call uncertain. The CDR3 loop spans 15 amino acids. The germline V gene encodes CDR1 SGHTA and CDR2 FQGNSA. V was cut by 4 bases and J by 2 bases, with 9 bases left in between. CDR3 in amino acids: CASSSADTGANVLTF. The CDR3 DNA reads TGTGCCAGCAGCTCCGCCGATACTGGGGCCAACGTCCTGACTTTC.

This clonotype showed up many times. The rearrangement joins TRBV20-1 to TRBJ2-3, with 9 nucleotides matching TRBD2. CDR1 is DFQATT and CDR2 is SNEGSKA in the germline V gene (reference sequence). The ends lost 7 bases at V and 1 base at J; junction bases unmatched: 3. The CDR3 is made up of 13 amino acids. For the CDR3, the DNA is TGCAGTGGTCAGCGGGAGGGCACAGATACGCAGTATTTT. The encoded protein is CSGQREGTDTQYF.

This clonotype was observed at least ten times. This chain uses TRBV7-9 with TRBJ2-2, with a tentative D call TRBD1 (7 bases). Germline CDR1 and CDR2: SEHNR and FQNEAQ (reference sequence). Deletions cut 0 bases from V and 1 base from J, with 9 bases between. The CDR3 spans 16 residues. Here the CDR3 reads CASSLARDRNTGELFF. CDR3 DNA: TGTGCCAGCAGCTTAGCGCGGGACAGGAACACCGGGGAGCTGTTTTTT.

This clonotype was recorded many times. The chain recombines TRBV7-2 with TRBJ2-3; D not certain. The V end was cut by 7 bases, the J end by 4 bases, with 12 bases between. Germline V lookup: CDR1 SGHTA, CDR2 FQGNSA. CDR3 size: 13 residues. Written as DNA, the CDR3 is TGTGCCAGCACCCCCTCGATCGCAGATACGCAGTATTTT. Its protein product is CASTPSIADTQYF.

This clonotype was seen repeatedly, ten times or more. This chain links TRBV3-1 with TRBJ2-5; 10 bases agree with TRBD2. Trimming at V came to 1 base and at J to 5 bases, leaving 4 bases not matched to a gene. From germline, CDR1 is LGHDT and CDR2 YNNKEL (reference sequence). The CDR3 contains 15 residues. CDR3 DNA: TGTGCCAGCAGCCAAGCATTGGGACTAGCGGAGACCCAGTACTTC. Protein product: CASSQALGLAETQYF.

This clonotype was counted many times. V usage is TRBV12-3 or TRBV12-4 and J usage is TRBJ2-7; unclear D gene. This CDR3 has 11 amino acids. V was cut by 5 bases and J by 3 bases, with 5 bases left in between. Here the CDR3 reads CASSPGYEQYF. The DNA for the CDR3 is TGTGCCAGCAGTCCGGGCTACGAGCAGTACTTC.

At least ten counts were recorded for this clonotype. The chain couples TRBV20-1 to TRBJ1-5; D call uncertain. Per the germline V gene, CDR1 is DFQATT and CDR2 is SNEGSKA (reference sequence). V was trimmed by 3 bases and J by 0 bases, leaving 9 bases between them. The CDR3 is 14 residues long. This CDR3 reads CSASGSTSNQPQHF. The CDR3 DNA reads as TGCAGTGCTAGTGGGTCTACTAGCAATCAGCCCCAGCATTTT.

The chain links TRBV5-4 to TRBJ2-3; 13 bases agree with TRBD2. The V segment lost 2 bases and the J segment 3 bases; nucleotides outside the gene matches: 3. The CDR3 loop spans 16 amino acids. CDR1 is SGHNT, CDR2 YYREEE, per germline (reference sequence). The CDR3 loop is CASSLPGLAGTDTQYF. The CDR3 DNA is TGTGCCAGCAGCTTACCGGGACTAGCGGGAACAGATACGCAGTATTTT.

At least ten counts were recorded for this clonotype. This rearrangement joins TRBV20-1 to TRBJ2-7; TRBD2 is a possible D gene (6 bases). V was pared by 6 bases and J by 1 base, with 10 bases between. The CDR3 is made up of 12 amino acids. Germline V gene sequence: CDR1 DFQATT, CDR2 SNEGSKA (reference sequence). CDR3 amino acids: CSATGTSYEQYF. In DNA, the CDR3 is TGCAGTGCGACCGGGACTTCCTACGAGCAGTACTTC.

This clonotype was counted many times. The chain has TRBV12-3 or TRBV12-4 and TRBJ2-7, with a possible D match to TRBD1 (5 bases). V gave up 6 bases and J gave up 3 bases, with 15 bases separating them. The CDR3 sequence is 14 residues long. The CDR3: CASSQDRNYYEQYF. The CDR3 coding sequence is TGTGCCAGCAGCCAAGACAGAAATTACTACGAGCAGTACTTC.

This clonotype was seen ten or more times. V gene TRBV11-3 combines with J gene TRBJ1-1; 7 bases are shared with TRBD1. Trimming removed 0 bases from V and 7 bases from J; junction bases left unmatched: 2. The CDR3 loop spans 13 amino acids. The germline V gene encodes CDR1 SGHNT and CDR2 YENEEA. The CDR3 loop reads CASSLERTGEAFF. The CDR3 DNA sequence: TGTGCCAGCAGCTTAGAGAGGACAGGTGAAGCTTTCTTT.

This clonotype was counted a few times. The chain is built from TRBV7-9 and TRBJ1-3; weak D call: TRBD1 (5 bases). Trimming removed 5 bases from V and 0 bases from J, with 17 bases in between. The CDR3 contains 17 residues. Germline CDR1 and CDR2: SEHNR and FQNEAQ (reference sequence). CDR3 nucleotide sequence: TGTGCCAGCAGCCCCCGAACCGGGACCCTCTCTGGAAACACCATATATTTT. Translating it yields CASSPRTGTLSGNTIYF.

This clonotype has only a few counts. V and J are TRBV5-4 and TRBJ2-2; D is possibly TRBD1 (6 bases). Germline CDR1 SGHNT, CDR2 YYREEE (reference sequence). The CDR3 covers 15 residues. Between the trimmed V and J ends, which lost 6 bases and 0 bases, there was a span of 12 bases. CDR3 sequence reads: CASMMGASNTGELFF. The CDR3 nucleotides read TGTGCCAGCATGATGGGGGCCTCGAACACCGGGGAGCTGTTTTTT.

This clonotype was seen at least ten times. V gene TRBV10-2 combines with J gene TRBJ2-2; 7 nucleotides match TRBD1. Germline CDR1 reads WSHSY; CDR2 reads SAAADI. CDR3 length: 15 amino acids. After removal of 6 bases from V and 0 bases from J, the junction contained 4 bases not matched to a gene. CDR3 DNA sequence: TGCGCCAGCAGAGGGGGCCTCGCGAACACCGGGGAGCTGTTTTTT. Residues: CASRGGLANTGELFF.

The sample holds many counts of this clonotype. The rearrangement uses TRBV5-1 and TRBJ2-1; no definite D call. CDR1 and CDR2 (germline): SGHRS, YFSETQ. The CDR3 spans 15 residues. V was pared by 5 bases and J by 0 bases, with 12 bases between. The CDR3 here is CASRRDWSSYNEQFF. CDR3 in DNA: TGCGCCAGCAGACGTGACTGGAGCTCCTACAATGAGCAGTTCTTC.

This rearrangement joins TRBV19 to TRBJ1-1; 7 nucleotides agree with TRBD1. Trimming took 5 bases from V and 4 from J; bases not matched to a gene: 4. Germline lookup yields CDR1 LNHDA and CDR2 SQIVND (reference sequence). The CDR3 has 13 residues. CDR3 amino acids: CASSSGTVTEAFF. The CDR3 DNA is TGTGCCAGTAGTTCTGGGACAGTCACTGAAGCTTTCTTT.

This clonotype was observed at least ten times. The CDR3 protein is CASSQEWTIGEKLFF. The CDR3 nucleotides are TGCGCCAGCAGCCAAGAGTGGACAATAGGTGAAAAACTGTTTTTT. This chain connects TRBV5-1 to TRBJ1-4; maybe TRBD1 (5 bases). The V gene's germline CDR1 is SGHRS and CDR2 YFSETQ. The CDR3 has 15 residues. V dropped 4 bases and J dropped 7 bases, with 17 bases sitting between them. Based on the CDR3 plus reference TRBV5-1 and TRBJ1-4, the full variable domain is KAGVTQTPRYLIKTRGQQVTLSCSPISGHRSVSWYQQTPGQGLQFLFEYFSETQRNKGNFPGRFSGRQFSNSRSEMNVSTLELGDSALYLCASSQEWTIGEKLFFGSGTQLSVL.

This clonotype was seen at least ten times. V usage is TRBV7-9 and J usage is TRBJ2-5; no definite D call. The V gene's germline CDR1 is SEHNR and CDR2 FQNEAQ (reference sequence). The CDR3 length is 15 residues. V lost 2 bases and J lost 1, with 11 bases in between. CDR3 sequence (DNA): TGTGCCAGCAGCTTATCCGGGTATGCCCAAGAGACCCAGTACTTC. This encodes CASSLSGYAQETQYF.

This clonotype was recorded many times. The CDR3 DNA follows: TGCAGTGCTAGAGGGACACGTTTTACCGTGGATACGCAGTATTTT. This translates into CSARGTRFTVDTQYF. This chain links TRBV20-1 with TRBJ2-3, with D possibly TRBD1 on 5 matching bases. This CDR3 region has 15 residues. From germline, CDR1 is DFQATT and CDR2 SNEGSKA (reference sequence). V lost 1 base, J lost 6 bases, and 17 bases lay in between.

This clonotype was seen at least ten times. The J gene is TRBJ2-7, the V gene TRBV20-1; D gene unclear. CDR1 and CDR2 (germline): DFQATT, SNEGSKA (reference sequence). This CDR3 region has 14 residues. The ends were cut back, 4 bases at V and 4 bases at J, with 17 bases in the middle. Here the CDR3 reads CSATNSFILYEQYF. The DNA of the CDR3 is TGCAGTGCTACGAACAGCTTCATTCTATACGAGCAGTACTTC.

This clonotype was recorded many times. The gene calls are TRBV3-1 and TRBJ2-4, with TRBD2 identical over 14 bases. This CDR3 has 17 residues. The trim removed 6 bases at V and 1 base at J, leaving 5 bases unmatched. Germline V gene sequence: CDR1 LGHDT, CDR2 YNNKEL (reference sequence). The CDR3 nucleotides are TGTGCCAGCAGTCAGGGACTAGCGGGAGTGGCCAAAAACATTCAGTACTTC. As protein: CASSQGLAGVAKNIQYF.

This clonotype was seen ten or more times. The CDR3 loop is CASRPRGVSGNTIYF. The DNA of the CDR3 is TGTGCCAGCAGGCCCAGGGGGGTCTCTGGAAACACCATATATTTT. The chain joins TRBV12-3 or TRBV12-4 to TRBJ1-3; 7 bases line up with TRBD1. V was pared by 6 bases and J by 0 bases, with 5 bases of the junction left unmatched. The CDR3 runs 15 residues.

This clonotype was seen many times. The rearrangement links TRBV18 to TRBJ1-5, with 8 bases lining up with TRBD1. Germline V gene sequence: CDR1 KGHSH, CDR2 LQKENI. V was clipped by 5 bases and J by 7 bases; unmatched bases: 4. The CDR3 contains 13 residues. The CDR3 DNA sequence: TGTGCCAGCTCAACAGGGGGTTCCCAGCCCCAGCATTTT. Translating gives CASSTGGSQPQHF.

This chain links TRBV5-4 with TRBJ2-3; D unresolved. CDR3 size: 12 residues. Germline CDR1 reads SGHNT; CDR2 reads YYREEE (reference sequence). V lost 3 bases, J lost 8 bases, and 10 bases lay in between. For the CDR3, the DNA is TGTGCCAGCAGCTCTCTCCAAAGTACGCAGTATTTT. This sequence encodes CASSSLQSTQYF.

There are many counts of this clonotype. This chain's CDR3 is CASSQDFRTGRNTEAFF. For the CDR3, the DNA is TGCGCCAGCAGCCAAGATTTCAGGACAGGGAGGAACACTGAAGCTTTCTTT. V usage is TRBV4-3 and J usage is TRBJ1-1; 8 positions match TRBD1. Germline CDR1 reads LGHNA; CDR2 reads YSLEER. This CDR3 is built from 17 residues. V was pared by 0 bases and J by 1 base, with 7 bases of the junction left unmatched.

This clonotype was detected many times. The V gene is TRBV12-3 or TRBV12-4, the J gene TRBJ1-4; 10 bases are shared with TRBD1. With 5 bases clipped from V and 7 bases from J, the junction kept 7 bases outside the gene matches. The CDR3 has 15 amino acids. CDR3 protein: CASSRGTGVSEKLFF. As DNA, the CDR3 is TGTGCCAGCAGTAGGGGGACAGGGGTTAGTGAAAAACTGTTTTTT.

This clonotype has a count of ten or more. The chain links TRBV20-1 to TRBJ2-2; TRBD2 agrees at 7 bases. The junction had 9 bases not matched to a gene; V was cut back by 6 bases and J by 5 bases. The CDR3 runs to 14 residues. Per the germline V gene, CDR1 is DFQATT and CDR2 is SNEGSKA (reference sequence). CDR3 nucleotides: TGCAGTGCGCAAGGGCGGGGGACTACCGGGGAGCTGTTTTTT. Translated, it gives CSAQGRGTTGELFF.